The rows below give T cell receptor beta chains drawn from one sample of a study of blood T cell repertoires in COVID-19. Produced via immunoSEQ multiplex PCR; TCRdb's table is partial and in-frame only. Among 25,000 to 35,000 clones, 80% to 90% were seen once, and the ten largest hold approximately 50%. Sequencing was done on a sample of peripheral blood. The source of these receptors is a human donor with acute or convalescent COVID-19. The donor label of this sample is uncertain. CDR3s include the opening cysteine and the closing phenylalanine or tryptophan. Fields, in order: J gene, D gene, clone size, V gene, CDR3 DNA, CDR3 protein. D genes are given only for firm matches. Size tells how often a clone was seen (once, few, many) or the class of an expanded clone, and some rows leave it out.

TRBJ1-3	.	.	TRBV2	TGTGCCAGCAGGATAGGAGGGTCAGGAAACACCATATATTTT	CASRIGGSGNTIYF
TRBJ2-5	TRBD2	.	TRBV11-3	TGTGCCAGCAGTTTGAGGAGCGGGGGGCCACAAGAGACCCAGTACTTC	CASSLRSGGPQETQYF
TRBJ1-2	.	.	TRBV5-1	TGCGCCAGCAGCTTGTCAAACTTCTATGGCTACACCTTC	CASSLSNFYGYTF
TRBJ2-3	TRBD2	.	TRBV7-2	TGTGCCAGCAGCCCCGAGCGGGGGCGTATAACAGATACGCAGTATTTT	CASSPERGRITDTQYF
TRBJ1-2	TRBD1	.	TRBV19	TGTGCCAGTAACATACAGGGGGGACGTGGCTACACCTTC	CASNIQGGRGYTF
TRBJ1-6	.	.	TRBV30	TGTGCCTGGAGTGGACAGACTAATTCACCCCTCCACTTT	CAWSGQTNSPLHF
TRBJ2-7	TRBD1	.	TRBV6-5	TGTGCCAGCAGCAGCCCCGGACAGGGTTTCTACGAGCAGTACTTC	CASSSPGQGFYEQYF
TRBJ2-3	TRBD1	.	TRBV7-8	TGTGCCAGCAGCTTAGTGGGTGGACAGGGTACGCAGTATTTT	CASSLVGGQGTQYF
TRBJ1-6	TRBD1	.	TRBV10-3	TGTGCCATCAGTGACCGACAGGGGTTTAATTCACCCCTCCACTTT	CAISDRQGFNSPLHF
TRBJ1-2	.	.	TRBV11-2	TGTGCCAGCAGTTTATACGCTGGAGGTATTAACTATGGCTACACCTTC	CASSLYAGGINYGYTF
TRBJ2-7	TRBD1	.	TRBV28	TGTGCCAGCCCGGGACAGGGACTATACCACGAGCAGTACTTC	CASPGQGLYHEQYF
TRBJ2-1	.	.	TRBV30	TGTGCCTGGAGCCCCAGGGGCAATGAGCAGTTCTTC	CAWSPRGNEQFF
TRBJ2-5	.	.	TRBV5-1	TGCGCCAGCAGCTTGGTAGACAGCTCCAGGGAGACCCAGTACTTC	CASSLVDSSRETQYF
TRBJ2-1	.	once	TRBV29-1	TGCAGCGTCCGCGCGGGGTGGGGCGATGAGCAGTTCTTC	CSVRAGWGDEQFF
TRBJ1-1	TRBD1	.	TRBV25-1	TGTGCCAGCAGTGCCAGGGGGGATCGGAACACTGAAGCTTTCTTT	CASSARGDRNTEAFF
TRBJ1-1	.	.	TRBV5-1	TGCGCCAGCAGCTTTGTTCCAGGGAACACTGAAGCTTTCTTT	CASSFVPGNTEAFF
TRBJ2-5	TRBD2	.	TRBV24-1	TGTGCCACCAGTGATCCAGGACTAGCGGGAATAGAGACCCAGTACTTC	CATSDPGLAGIETQYF
TRBJ2-3	.	.	TRBV5-1	TGCGCCAGCAGCTTGGGCCTAGCGCGTAGCACAGATACGCAGTATTTT	CASSLGLARSTDTQYF
TRBJ1-1	TRBD1	.	TRBV7-6	TGTGCCAGCAGCCTTATACCTCTTGGACAGGCGAACACTGAAGCTTTCTTT	CASSLIPLGQANTEAFF
TRBJ1-4	.	.	TRBV4-2	TGTGCCAGCAGCCAAACAGAAACTAATGAAAAACTGTTTTTT	CASSQTETNEKLFF
TRBJ2-2	TRBD2	.	TRBV11-2	TGTGCCAGCAGCTACCGAAGAAATGGCGGGAGGAGGGACACCGGGGAGCTGTTTTTT	CASSYRRNGGRRDTGELFF
TRBJ1-6	.	.	TRBV19	TGTGCCAGTAATTCGGGTTCCCATTCACCCCTCCACTTT	CASNSGSHSPLHF
TRBJ1-5	.	.	TRBV7-9	TGTGCCAGCAGCTTAGCTTCGGGGAATCAGCCCCAGCATTTT	CASSLASGNQPQHF
TRBJ1-2	TRBD1	.	TRBV15	TGTGCCACCAGCAGAGCAACCACGGACAGGGGGAGGTATGGCTACACCTTC	CATSRATTDRGRYGYTF
TRBJ2-3	.	once	TRBV5-6	TGTGCCAGCAGCTTGGGCGGTCCCACAGATACGCAGTATTTT	CASSLGGPTDTQYF
TRBJ2-3	TRBD2	.	TRBV10-3	TGTGCCATCCGGCGGGGGTTCACAGATACGCAGTATTTT	CAIRRGFTDTQYF
TRBJ2-3	TRBD2	.	TRBV5-1	TGCGCCAGCAGCTTGGCGGCTAGCGGGGGTGGAGATACGCAGTATTTT	CASSLAASGGGDTQYF
TRBJ2-7	TRBD1	once	TRBV3-1/TRBV3-2	TGTGCCAGCAGCCCTAAAGTTAGGAGGGGACAGGGGGCCGACGAGCAGTACTTC	CASSPKVRRGQGADEQYF
TRBJ2-2	TRBD2	.	TRBV18	TGTGCCAGCTCACCACCGAGACTAGCGGGGAACACCGGGGAGCTGTTTTTT	CASSPPRLAGNTGELFF
TRBJ2-7	TRBD2	.	TRBV7-8	TGTGCCAGCAGCTTAGCGCTGTCTAGCGGGGGGGTGTACGAGCAGTACTTC	CASSLALSSGGVYEQYF
TRBJ1-6	.	.	TRBV15	TGTGCCACCAGCAGCTTCTATAATTCACCCCTCCACTTT	CATSSFYNSPLHF
TRBJ1-6	.	few	TRBV9	TGTGCCAGCAGCGTCTCCAGCTCCTATAATTCACCCCTCCACTTT	CASSVSSSYNSPLHF
TRBJ1-2	.	.	TRBV29-1	TGCAGCGTTGGAGAGGGCGGGACGGATTACTATGGCTACACCTTC	CSVGEGGTDYYGYTF
TRBJ2-1	.	once	TRBV3-1/TRBV3-2	TGTGCCAGCAGCCAAGATTCCCCCCTTAGCGGAGGTACTCAGAATGAGCAGTTCTTC	CASSQDSPLSGGTQNEQFF
TRBJ2-3	TRBD1	.	TRBV7-8	TGTGCCAGCAGCCCGACAGGGGGCAGGACAGATACGCAGTATTTT	CASSPTGGRTDTQYF
TRBJ1-1	.	.	TRBV10-3	TGTGCCATCAGTGAAGGTTTGGCAATACAGGAAGCTTTCTTT	CAISEGLAIQEAFF
TRBJ2-3	.	.	TRBV7-6	TGTGCCAGCAGCCCACAGGGATCCCTCACAGATACGCAGTATTTT	CASSPQGSLTDTQYF
TRBJ1-6	TRBD1	.	TRBV5-6	TGTGCCAGCAGCTCGAGGGACAGGGGGCAATCACCCCTCCACTTT	CASSSRDRGQSPLHF
TRBJ1-4	.	.	TRBV3-1/TRBV3-2	TGTGCCAGCAGACAGAGCGGGGGCACAGAAAAACTGTTTTTT	CASRQSGGTEKLFF
TRBJ2-3	.	.	TRBV9	TGTGCCAGCAGCGTAGGTGCAGGGAGCACAGATACGCAGTATTTT	CASSVGAGSTDTQYF